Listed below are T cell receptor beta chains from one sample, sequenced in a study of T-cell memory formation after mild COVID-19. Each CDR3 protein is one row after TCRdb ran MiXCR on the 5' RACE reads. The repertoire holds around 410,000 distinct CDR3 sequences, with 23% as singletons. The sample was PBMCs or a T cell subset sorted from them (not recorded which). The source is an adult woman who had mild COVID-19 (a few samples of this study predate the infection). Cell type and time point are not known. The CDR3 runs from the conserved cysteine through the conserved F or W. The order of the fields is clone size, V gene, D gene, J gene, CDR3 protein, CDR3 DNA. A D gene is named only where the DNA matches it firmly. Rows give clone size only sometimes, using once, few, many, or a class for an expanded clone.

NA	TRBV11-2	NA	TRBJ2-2	CASSHGFRIGNTGELFF	TGTGCCAGCAGCCATGGTTTCCGAATAGGGAACACCGGGGAGCTGTTTTTT
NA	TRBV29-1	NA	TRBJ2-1	CSVTFGQPLNYNEQFF	TGCAGTGTCACCTTCGGGCAGCCCTTAAACTACAATGAGCAGTTCTTC
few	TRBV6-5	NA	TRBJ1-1	CASRISTAMNTEAFF	TGTGCCAGCAGGATCTCGACAGCTATGAACACTGAAGCTTTCTTT
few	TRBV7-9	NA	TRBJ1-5	CASSPEQGGNQPQHF	TGTGCCAGCAGCCCCGAACAGGGAGGCAATCAGCCCCAGCATTTT
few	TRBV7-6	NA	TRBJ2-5	CASSRTPGQGSGETQYF	TGTGCCAGCAGCCGGACCCCCGGGCAGGGATCAGGAGAGACCCAGTACTTC
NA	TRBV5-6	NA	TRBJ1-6	CASSLKWGWNSPLHF	TGTGCCAGCAGCTTGAAGTGGGGGTGGAATTCACCCCTCCACTTT
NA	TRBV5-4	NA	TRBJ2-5	CASSSAGTGRETQYF	TGTGCCAGCAGCTCCGCCGGGACTGGAAGAGAGACCCAGTACTTC
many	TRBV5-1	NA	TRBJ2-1	CASSLESSYNEQFF	TGCGCCAGCAGCTTGGAATCCTCCTACAATGAGCAGTTCTTC
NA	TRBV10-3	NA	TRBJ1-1	CAISESRVGASEAFF	TGTGCCATCAGTGAGTCGCGGGTGGGGGCCTCTGAAGCTTTCTTT
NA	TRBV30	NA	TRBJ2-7	CAWSAGVSRPYEQYF	TGTGCCTGGAGTGCAGGAGTCTCGAGACCCTACGAGCAGTACTTC
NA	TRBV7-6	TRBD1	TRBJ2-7	CASSPDRVYEQYF	TGTGCCAGCAGCCCGGACAGGGTTTACGAGCAGTACTTC